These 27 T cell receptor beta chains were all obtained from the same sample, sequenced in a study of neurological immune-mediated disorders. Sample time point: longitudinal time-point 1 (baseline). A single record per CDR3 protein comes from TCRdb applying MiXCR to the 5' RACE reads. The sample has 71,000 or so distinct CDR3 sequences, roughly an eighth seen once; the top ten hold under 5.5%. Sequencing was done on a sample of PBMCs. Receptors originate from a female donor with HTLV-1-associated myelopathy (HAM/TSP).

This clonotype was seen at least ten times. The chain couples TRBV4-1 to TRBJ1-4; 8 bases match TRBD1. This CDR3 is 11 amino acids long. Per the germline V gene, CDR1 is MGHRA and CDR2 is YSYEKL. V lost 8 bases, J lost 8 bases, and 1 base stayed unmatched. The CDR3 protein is CASGTGEKLFF. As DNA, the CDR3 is TGCGCCAGCGGGACAGGCGAAAAACTGTTTTTT.

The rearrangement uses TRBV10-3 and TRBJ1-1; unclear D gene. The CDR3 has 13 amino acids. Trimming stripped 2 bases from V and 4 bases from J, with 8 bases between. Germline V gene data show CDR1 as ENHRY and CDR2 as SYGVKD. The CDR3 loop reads CAISELEVTEAFF. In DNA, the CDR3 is TGTGCCATCAGTGAGCTAGAAGTCACTGAAGCTTTCTTT.

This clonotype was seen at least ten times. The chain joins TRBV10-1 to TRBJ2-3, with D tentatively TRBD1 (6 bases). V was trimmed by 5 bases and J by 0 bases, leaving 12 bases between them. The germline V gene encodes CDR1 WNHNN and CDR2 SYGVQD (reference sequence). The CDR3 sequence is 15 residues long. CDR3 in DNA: TGCGCCAGCAGTCAGGGGCTATCTAGCACAGATACGCAGTATTTT. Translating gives CASSQGLSSTDTQYF.

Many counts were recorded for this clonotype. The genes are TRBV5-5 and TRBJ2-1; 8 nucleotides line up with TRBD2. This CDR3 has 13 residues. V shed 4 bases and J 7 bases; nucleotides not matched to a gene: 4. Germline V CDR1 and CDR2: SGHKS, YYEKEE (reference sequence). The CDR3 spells CASSPSGPNEQFF. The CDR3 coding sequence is TGTGCCAGCAGCCCTAGCGGGCCTAATGAGCAGTTCTTC.

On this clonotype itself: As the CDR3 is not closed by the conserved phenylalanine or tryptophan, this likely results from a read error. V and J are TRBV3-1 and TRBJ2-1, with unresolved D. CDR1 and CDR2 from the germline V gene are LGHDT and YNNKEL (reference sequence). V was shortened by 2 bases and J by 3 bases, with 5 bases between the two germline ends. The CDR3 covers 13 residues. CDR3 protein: CASSQNYYNEQFL. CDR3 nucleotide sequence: TGTGCCAGCAGCCAAAACTACTACAATGAGCAGTTCTTG.

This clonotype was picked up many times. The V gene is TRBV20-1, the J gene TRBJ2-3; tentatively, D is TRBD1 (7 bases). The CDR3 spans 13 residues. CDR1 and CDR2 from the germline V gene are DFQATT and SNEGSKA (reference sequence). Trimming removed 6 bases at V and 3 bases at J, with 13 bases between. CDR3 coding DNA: TGCAGTGCACCGACAGGGAGGACAGATACGCAGTATTTT. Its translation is CSAPTGRTDTQYF.

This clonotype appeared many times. The CDR3 is CSADSGTGGTGNTIYF. As DNA, the CDR3 is TGCAGTGCCGACTCCGGGACAGGGGGGACGGGAAACACCATATATTTT. This chain joins TRBV20-1 and TRBJ1-3; 11 bases agree with TRBD1. The junction had 11 bases not matched to a gene; V was cut back by 6 bases and J by 4 bases. The CDR3 length is 16 residues. CDR1 is DFQATT, CDR2 SNEGSKA, per germline (reference sequence).

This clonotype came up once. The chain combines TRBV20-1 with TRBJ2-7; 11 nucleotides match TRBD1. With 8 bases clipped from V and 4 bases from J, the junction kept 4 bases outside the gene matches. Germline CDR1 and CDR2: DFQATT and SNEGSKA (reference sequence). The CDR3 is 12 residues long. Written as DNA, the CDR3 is TGCAGTCCCGGACAGGGGGCTTACGAGCAGTACTTC. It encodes CSPGQGAYEQYF.

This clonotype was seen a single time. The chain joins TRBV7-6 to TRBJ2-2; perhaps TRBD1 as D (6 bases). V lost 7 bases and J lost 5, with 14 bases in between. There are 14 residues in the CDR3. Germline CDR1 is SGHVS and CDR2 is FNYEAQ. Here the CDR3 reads CASIVEQGTGELFF. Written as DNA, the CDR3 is TGTGCCAGCATCGTCGAACAGGGTACCGGGGAGCTGTTTTTT.

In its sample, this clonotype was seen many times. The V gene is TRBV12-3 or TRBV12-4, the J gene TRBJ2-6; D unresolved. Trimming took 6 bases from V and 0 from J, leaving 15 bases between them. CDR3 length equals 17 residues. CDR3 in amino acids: CASSPKGASSGANVLTF. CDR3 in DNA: TGTGCCAGCAGCCCGAAGGGCGCGAGCTCTGGGGCCAACGTCCTGACTTTC.

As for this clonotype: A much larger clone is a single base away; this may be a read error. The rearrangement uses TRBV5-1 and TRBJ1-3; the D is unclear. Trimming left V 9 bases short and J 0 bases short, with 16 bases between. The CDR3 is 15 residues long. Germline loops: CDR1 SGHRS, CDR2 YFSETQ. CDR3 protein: CANSPMGSSGNTIYF. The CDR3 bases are TGCGCCAACAGTCCCATGGGCAGCTCTGGAAACACCATATATTTT.

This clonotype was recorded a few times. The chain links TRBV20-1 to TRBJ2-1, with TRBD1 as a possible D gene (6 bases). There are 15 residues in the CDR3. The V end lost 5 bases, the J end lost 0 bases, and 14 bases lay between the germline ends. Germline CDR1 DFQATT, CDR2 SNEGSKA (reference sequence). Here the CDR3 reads CSARRGPSSYNEQFF. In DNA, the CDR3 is TGCAGTGCTCGCAGGGGCCCGAGCTCCTACAATGAGCAGTTCTTC.

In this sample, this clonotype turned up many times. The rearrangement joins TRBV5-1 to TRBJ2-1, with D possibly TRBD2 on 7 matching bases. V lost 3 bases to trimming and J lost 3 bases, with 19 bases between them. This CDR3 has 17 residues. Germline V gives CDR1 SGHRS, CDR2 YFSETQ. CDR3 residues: CASSSSGGGGSYNEQFF. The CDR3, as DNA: TGCGCCAGCAGCTCTAGCGGAGGGGGGGGGAGCTACAATGAGCAGTTCTTC.

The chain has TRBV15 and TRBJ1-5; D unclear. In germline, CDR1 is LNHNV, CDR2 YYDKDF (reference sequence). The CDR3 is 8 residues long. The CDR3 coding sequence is TGTAGCAATCAGCCCCAGCATTTT. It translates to CSNQPQHF.

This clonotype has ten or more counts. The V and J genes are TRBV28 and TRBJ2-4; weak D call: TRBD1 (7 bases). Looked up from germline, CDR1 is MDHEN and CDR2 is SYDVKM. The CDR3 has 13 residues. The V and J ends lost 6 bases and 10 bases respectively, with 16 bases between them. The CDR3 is CASSLSGGTIQYF. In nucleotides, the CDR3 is TGTGCCAGCAGCCTCTCAGGGGGGACGATTCAGTACTTC.

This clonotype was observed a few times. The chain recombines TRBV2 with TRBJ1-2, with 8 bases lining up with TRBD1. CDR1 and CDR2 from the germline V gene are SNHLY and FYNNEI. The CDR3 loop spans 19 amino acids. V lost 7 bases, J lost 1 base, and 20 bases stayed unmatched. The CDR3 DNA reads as TGTGCCAGCACAACGTCAGGGGGCGAGGGGACTGTCCTTAACTATGGCTACACCTTC. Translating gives CASTTSGGEGTVLNYGYTF. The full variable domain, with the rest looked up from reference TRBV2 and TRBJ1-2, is EPEVTQTPSHQVTQMGQEVILRCVPISNHLYFYWYRQILGQKVEFLVSFYNNEISEKSEIFDDQFSVERPDGSNFTLKIRSTKLEDSAMYFCASTTSGGEGTVLNYGYTFGSGTRLTVV.

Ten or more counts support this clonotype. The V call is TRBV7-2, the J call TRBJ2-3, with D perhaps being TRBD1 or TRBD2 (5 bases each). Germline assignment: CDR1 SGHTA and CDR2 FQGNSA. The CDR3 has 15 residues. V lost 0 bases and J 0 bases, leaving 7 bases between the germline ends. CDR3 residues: CASSLAGTSTDTQYF. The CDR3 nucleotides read TGTGCCAGCAGCTTAGCCGGGACGAGCACAGATACGCAGTATTTT.

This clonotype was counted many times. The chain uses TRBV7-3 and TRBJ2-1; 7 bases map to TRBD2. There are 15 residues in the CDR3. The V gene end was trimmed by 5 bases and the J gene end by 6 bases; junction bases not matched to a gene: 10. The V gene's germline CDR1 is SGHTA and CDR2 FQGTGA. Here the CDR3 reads CASSRGETTFNEQFF. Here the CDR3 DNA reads TGTGCCAGCAGCCGGGGGGAAACGACCTTCAATGAGCAGTTCTTC.

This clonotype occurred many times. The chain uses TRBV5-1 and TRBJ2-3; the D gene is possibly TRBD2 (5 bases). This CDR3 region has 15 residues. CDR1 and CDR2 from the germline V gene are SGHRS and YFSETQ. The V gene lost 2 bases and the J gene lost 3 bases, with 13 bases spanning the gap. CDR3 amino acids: CASSFPSLGTDTQYF. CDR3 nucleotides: TGCGCCAGCAGCTTTCCTAGCCTCGGGACAGATACGCAGTATTTT.

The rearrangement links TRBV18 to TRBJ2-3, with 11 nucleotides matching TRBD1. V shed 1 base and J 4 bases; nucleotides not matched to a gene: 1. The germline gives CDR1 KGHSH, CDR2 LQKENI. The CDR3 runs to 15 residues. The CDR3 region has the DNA TGTGCCAGCTCACCACGGGACAGGGGGGCAGATACGCAGTATTTT. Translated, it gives CASSPRDRGADTQYF. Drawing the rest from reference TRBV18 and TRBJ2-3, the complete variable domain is NAGVMQNPRHLVRRRGQEARLRCSPMKGHSHVYWYRQLPEEGLKFMVYLQKENIIDESGMPKERFSAEFPKEGPSILRIQQVVRGDSAAYFCASSPRDRGADTQYFGPGTRLTVL.

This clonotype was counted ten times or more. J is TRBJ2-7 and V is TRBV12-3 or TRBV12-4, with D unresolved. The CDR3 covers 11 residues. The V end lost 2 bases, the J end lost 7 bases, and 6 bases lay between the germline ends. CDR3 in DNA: TGTGCCAGCAGTTTAAAGGGTGAGCAGTACTTC. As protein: CASSLKGEQYF.

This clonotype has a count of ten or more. CDR3 DNA sequence: TGTGCCAGCAGCCCGACAGGGGGCCCCAATCAGCCCCAGCATTTT. As protein: CASSPTGGPNQPQHF. The V and J genes are TRBV11-2 and TRBJ1-5; 10 bases match TRBD1. The length of the CDR3 is 15 residues. Trimming cost V 5 bases and J 3 bases; bases outside gene matches: 4. The V gene's germline CDR1 is SGHAT and CDR2 FQNNGV. Drawing the rest from reference TRBV11-2 and TRBJ1-5, the complete variable domain is EAGVAQSPRYKIIEKRQSVAFWCNPISGHATLYWYQQILGQGPKLLIQFQNNGVVDDSQLPKDRFSAERLKGVDSTLKIQPAKLEDSAVYLCASSPTGGPNQPQHFGDGTRLSIL.

The CDR3 sequence is CASSLESGLPFF. CDR3 DNA sequence: TGCGCCAGCAGCTTGGAGTCAGGGCTTCCGTTCTTC. The rearrangement joins TRBV5-1 to TRBJ2-1, with D possibly matching TRBD1 (5 bases). This CDR3 has 12 residues. The germline V gene has CDR1 SGHRS and CDR2 YFSETQ. V gave up 0 bases and J gave up 15 bases, with 13 bases separating them.

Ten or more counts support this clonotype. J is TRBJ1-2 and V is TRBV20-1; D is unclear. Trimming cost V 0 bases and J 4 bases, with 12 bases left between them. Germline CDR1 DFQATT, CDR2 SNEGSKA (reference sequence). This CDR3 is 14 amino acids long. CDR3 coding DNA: TGCAGTGCTAGAGATCGAATCCTTATCTATGGCTACACCTTC. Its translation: CSARDRILIYGYTF.

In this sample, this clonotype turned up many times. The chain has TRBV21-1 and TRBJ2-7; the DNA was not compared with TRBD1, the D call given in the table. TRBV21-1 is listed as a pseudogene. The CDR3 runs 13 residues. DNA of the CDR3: TGTGCCTCTCCCTGGGCAGGGGACCACGAGCAGTACTTC. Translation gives CASPWAGDHEQYF.

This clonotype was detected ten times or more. The CDR3 reads CSGGGLGQPQHF. In DNA form, the CDR3 reads TGCAGTGGCGGGGGGCTAGGACAGCCCCAGCATTTT. The V call is TRBV20-1, the J call TRBJ1-5; maybe TRBD1 (6 bases). From germline, CDR1 is DFQATT and CDR2 SNEGSKA (reference sequence). The CDR3 has 12 amino acids. V lost 7 bases and J 7 bases, leaving 14 bases between the germline ends.

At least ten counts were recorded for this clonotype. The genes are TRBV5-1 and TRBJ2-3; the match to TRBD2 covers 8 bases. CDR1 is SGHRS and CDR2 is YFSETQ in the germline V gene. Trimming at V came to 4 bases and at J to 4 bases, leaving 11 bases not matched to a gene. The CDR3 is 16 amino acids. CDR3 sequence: CASSRGPGGPPDTQYF. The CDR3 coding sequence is TGCGCCAGCAGCCGGGGCCCGGGGGGGCCCCCAGATACGCAGTATTTT.